This TCR beta chain was captured by sequencing in a study of blood T cell repertoires in COVID-19 (dated by TCRdb to 2020 to 2021). A note on the overall study: Samples from collaborators originated in the United States, Italy and Spain and spanned both the acute and convalescent phases of COVID-19. The prospective study material was composed of cDNA or gDNA derived from T cells, B-cell-depleted T cells, or PBMCs. Deeply sampled blood TCRbeta repertoires from subjects exposed to, actively infected with, or recovered from COVID-19 were included in the dataset. The repertoires were made available in a free public database intended to serve as a resource for research on the immune response to SARS-CoV-2. Samples came from the ongoing ImmuneRACE study (first 160 participants) plus 1,254 subjects from 6 global collaborators. The sample metadata nearly always contained a de-identified subject ID, COVID-19 status, age in years and sex. Where HLA class I and class II types were available, the types were taken from metadata supplied by the sample provider, not from assay-based typing.

This clone has a single count. The target of this receptor is not known. No much larger clone is present one base from it, and per-base qualities are unavailable. General findings and caveats noted by the study authors: The amount of clinical and demographic metadata varied by source and participant and was provided uncurated.

TCRbeta CDR3 regions were amplified from genomic DNA using the immunoSEQ Assay, a bias-controlled multiplex PCR. In the paper's pipeline: Within the assay, amplification of reference gene primers was used to estimate how many nucleated cells each sample contained. To quantify the absolute abundance of each unique TCRbeta CDR3 rearrangement, sequence reads were collapsed and filtered. Productive Simpson clonality was computed per sample as the square root of Simpson's diversity index over productive rearrangements. Not all clones reach the TCRdb copy of this immuneACCESS table, which keeps in-frame sequences only. Checked studies attribute under half of the gap to unresolved V genes and leave the rest unexplained. That table supplies the V and J calls and clone size; D and trimming were determined from the DNA. Recorded for this sample are about 150,000 clones; around 83% of them occurred a single time. The ten largest clones add up to roughly 8% of the sample.

Trimming leaves V shorter by 5 bases and J shorter by 4 bases, with the junction holding 6 bases beyond the gene matches. The CDR3, cysteine through phenylalanine, is 14 amino acids long. Only the CDR3 portion is preserved as DNA: 42 bases, with reading frame beginning at the first base. The germline V gene (reference sequence) supplies CDR1 MNHEY and CDR2 SMNVEV. One collaborating source in Seattle enrolled patients while the patients were actively infected and followed the patients over time throughout the course of disease. The collaborating institutions used their own protocols to collect whole blood in K2EDTA tubes. For TCRbeta analysis, collaborator samples were shipped as frozen whole blood, as isolated PBMCs, or as DNA extracted from either sample type.

The rearranged segments are TRBV27 and TRBJ2-7; 9 central bases correspond to TRBD1. The sample was peripheral blood. This receptor was obtained from a woman aged 55 to 70 with COVID-19, enrolled during active disease. The DNA sequence is given as TGTGCCAGCAGTGCGGACAGGGGAGAATACGAGCAGTACTTC. It codes for CASSADRGEYEQYF.